These 3 T cell receptor beta chains originate from one sample sequenced in a study of cytomegalovirus exposure and HLA in healthy donors. Method: immunoSEQ multiplex PCR; TCRdb's copy keeps in-frame clones and lacks some. The sample lists about 75,000 clones, approximately 86% occurring once. Sequences were obtained from PBMCs. Receptor source: a man aged 25-40 years in good health and CMV-seronegative.

This chain joins TRBV7-8 and TRBJ1-2, with D possibly TRBD1 on 5 matching bases. Trimming removed 1 base from V and 4 bases from J, with 13 bases in between. In germline, CDR1 is SGHVS, CDR2 FQNEAQ. This CDR3 has 15 residues. This CDR3 is CASSLEAGPAYGYTF. DNA for the CDR3: TGTGCCAGCAGCTTAGAGGCGGGGCCAGCCTATGGCTACACCTTC.

The V call is TRBV28, the J call TRBJ1-6; possibly TRBD1 for D (6 bases). This CDR3 spans 13 amino acids. The germline CDR1 and CDR2 sequences are MDHEN and SYDVKM. V shed 3 bases and J shed 10 bases, with 10 bases lying between them. Here the CDR3 reads CASSLAGVSPLHF. The CDR3 DNA is TGTGCCAGCAGTTTGGCAGGGGTCTCACCCCTCCACTTT.

V usage is TRBV7-9 and J usage is TRBJ1-4, with D possibly matching TRBD1 (5 bases). Germline CDR1 is SEHNR and CDR2 is FQNEAQ (reference sequence). This CDR3 region has 16 residues. The V end lost 1 base, the J end lost 3 bases, and 12 bases lay between the germline ends. CDR3 in amino acids: CASSLGVVGPNEKLFF. The CDR3 DNA sequence: TGTGCCAGCAGCTTAGGGGTCGTGGGGCCTAATGAAAAACTGTTTTTT.